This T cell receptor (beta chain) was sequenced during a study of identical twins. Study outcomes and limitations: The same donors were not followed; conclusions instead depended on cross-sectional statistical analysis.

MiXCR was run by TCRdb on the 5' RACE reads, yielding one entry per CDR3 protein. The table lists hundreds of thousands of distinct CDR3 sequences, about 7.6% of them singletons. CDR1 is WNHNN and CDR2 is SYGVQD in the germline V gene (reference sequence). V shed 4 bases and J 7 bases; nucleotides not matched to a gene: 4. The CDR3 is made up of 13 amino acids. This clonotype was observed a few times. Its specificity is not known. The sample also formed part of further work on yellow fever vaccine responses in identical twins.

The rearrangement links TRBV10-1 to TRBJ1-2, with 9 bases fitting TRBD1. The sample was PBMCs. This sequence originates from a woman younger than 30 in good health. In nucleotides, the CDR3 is TGCGCCAGCAGTGGTGGGACAGGGACTGGCTACACCTTC. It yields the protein CASSGGTGTGYTF.